This T cell receptor beta chain stems from a study of early T cells in non-severe SARS-CoV-2 infection (TCRdb year 2021). Study-level background: Bulk RNA from unsorted whole blood was used for TCR sequencing, so alpha and beta chains could not be paired. What the study reported, not specific to this receptor: Matching against VDJdb was skewed toward anti-spike CD8 responses, likely underestimated virus-specific expansions, and missed private and CD4 specificities.

Preparation of the library involved 5' RACE. Sequencing relied on a NextSeq 500. The TCR library protocol attached unique molecular identifiers to individual cDNA molecules to correct for sequencing error and PCR bias. TCR alpha and beta chains were both sequenced, and the abundances of alpha and beta sequences in each sample were closely correlated with each other. Processing in the source paper ran as follows. Decombinator V4 was used to perform V gene, J gene and CDR3 annotation of TCR sequences. Expanded TCRs were defined as changing significantly between any two time points under a Poisson model with p below 0.0001. Abundances of TCRs were expressed as counts per million after normalisation to the total number of TCRs sequenced in each sample. MAIT TCRs were defined by TRAV1-2 paired with TRAJ12, TRAJ20 or TRAJ33, and iNKT TCRs by TRAV10 paired with TRAJ18. VDJdb, accessed 1 November 2021, was searched for CMV, EBV and SARS-CoV-2 annotated TCRs, with TCRs annotated for multiple antigens excluded. TCRdb reran the public reads through fastp at Q25 and MiXCR, keeping productive beta chains. Rows matching on CDR3 protein sequence are summarized as one entry with the most common DNA and genes. These V and J calls derive from TCRdb rather than the authors' analysis. The sample has about 66,000 distinct CDR3 sequences on record, 8% to 9.5% of them singletons. Roughly 3.2% of the sample is taken by the ten largest.

Set within a cohort of healthcare workers in London, UK, this nested case-control study involved weekly PCR testing of nasopharyngeal swabs along with blood sampling. Healthcare workers were enrolled in the week of the UK lockdown, from 23 to 31 March 2020, and were followed every week for up to about 16 weeks. This clonotype was counted at least ten times. This receptor's antigen is unknown. No base-level quality is on record; no much larger clone is a single base apart. The CDR3 starts with the cysteine, ends with the phenylalanine, and has 14 residues. CDR3 DNA only is kept here, 42 bases in frame from base 1. Trimming at the junction amounts to 0 bases on V and 3 bases on J, and the germline ends lie 9 bases apart. The germline V gene provides CDR1 SGHAT and CDR2 FQNNGV.

This TCR came from an adult who was a healthcare worker with PCR-confirmed SARS-CoV-2 infection or an uninfected control (not recorded which). The sample taken for sequencing was whole blood. The rearrangement combines TRBV11-2 with TRBJ2-7; the D gene is possibly TRBD1, with 5 bases matching. The CDR3 is CASSLERQFYEQYF. The DNA sequence follows: TGTGCCAGCAGCTTAGAGAGACAGTTCTACGAGCAGTACTTC.